What follows are 22 T cell receptor beta chains derived from one specimen sequenced in a study of blood T cell repertoires in COVID-19. Measured with immunoSEQ multiplex PCR; TCRdb has only the in-frame clones, and not every one. Of roughly 250,000 clones in the sample, over 70% are singletons; the top ten hold about 3.5%. The specimen was peripheral blood. These receptors came from an elderly woman with acute or convalescent COVID-19.

The chain carries TRBV4-3 and TRBJ2-3, with a weak D call TRBD2 (5 bases). The CDR3 totals 13 residues. Between the trimmed V and J ends, which lost 5 bases and 8 bases, there was a span of 14 bases. Germline CDR1 LGHNA, CDR2 YSLEER. In DNA, the CDR3 is TGCGCCAGCAGCAGGGCCCATGGGAGTACGCAGTATTTT. This codes for CASSRAHGSTQYF.

Only a few counts were recorded for this clone. The V call is TRBV5-4, the J call TRBJ2-2; D is ambiguous. Between the trimmed V and J ends, which lost 1 base and 5 bases, there was a span of 9 bases. Germline values: CDR1 SGHNT, CDR2 YYREEE (reference sequence). This CDR3 has 14 residues. The CDR3 DNA reads as TGTGCCAGCAGCTTGAACGCAGTAACCGGGGAGCTGTTTTTT. It translates to CASSLNAVTGELFF.

The rearrangement joins TRBV5-4 to TRBJ2-1, with 8 positions matching TRBD2. V shed 1 base and J 0 bases; nucleotides not matched to a gene: 6. CDR3 length: 17 amino acids. CDR1 SGHNT and CDR2 YYREEE come from the germline V gene (reference sequence). CDR3 region: CASSLFAGGRSYNEQFF. DNA of the CDR3: TGTGCCAGCAGCTTGTTCGCGGGGGGCCGCTCCTACAATGAGCAGTTCTTC.

The CDR3 sequence is CASSLAREDGYTF. CDR3 DNA: TGTGCCAGCAGCTTAGCCCGGGAGGATGGCTACACCTTC. The chain employs TRBV7-9 and TRBJ1-2; unclear D gene. Germline CDR1 and CDR2: SEHNR and FQNEAQ (reference sequence). Trimming removed 0 bases from V and 6 bases from J, with 8 bases in between. The CDR3 runs 13 residues.

CDR3 protein: CASSFGTGDLYGYTF. For the CDR3, the DNA is TGTGCCAGCAGTTTCGGGACAGGAGATCTCTATGGCTACACCTTC. V usage is TRBV5-4 and J usage is TRBJ1-2; 8 bases map to TRBD1. Germline lookup yields CDR1 SGHNT and CDR2 YYREEE (reference sequence). V dropped 5 bases and J dropped 4; count of bases not matched to a gene: 10. The CDR3 has 15 amino acids.

V gene TRBV15 combines with J gene TRBJ1-2; 11 nucleotides match TRBD1. V dropped 5 bases and J dropped 7; count of bases not matched to a gene: 12. There are 16 residues in the CDR3. Looked up from germline, CDR1 is LNHNV and CDR2 is YYDKDF (reference sequence). The CDR3 DNA follows: TGTGCCACCAGCCCCGGCTACCGGGACAGGGGGGTTGGCTACACCTTC. This codes for CATSPGYRDRGVGYTF.

The table lists this clone with a few counts. In DNA, the CDR3 is TGTGCCAGCAGCCGTCATACAGGGGGCGCCGGAAACACCATATATTTT. This encodes CASSRHTGGAGNTIYF. The gene calls are TRBV27 and TRBJ1-3; 9 nucleotides line up with TRBD1. The V segment lost 6 bases and the J segment 4 bases; nucleotides outside the gene matches: 10. Germline assignment: CDR1 MNHEY and CDR2 SMNVEV (reference sequence). The CDR3 runs to 16 residues.

The chain uses TRBV4-2 and TRBJ2-1, with 9 bases fitting TRBD2. Germline V CDR1 and CDR2: LGHNA, YNFKEQ. The CDR3 totals 20 residues. The V segment lost 3 bases and the J segment 1 base; nucleotides outside the gene matches: 16. CDR3 protein: CASSQGGRSGSLSSYNEQFF. Written as DNA, the CDR3 is TGTGCCAGCAGCCAGGGAGGGCGTAGCGGGAGCCTAAGTTCCTACAATGAGCAGTTCTTC.

This chain uses TRBV5-6 with TRBJ2-4, with 8 bases fitting TRBD1. CDR1 and CDR2 from the germline V gene are SGHDT and YYEEEE. V lost 2 bases to trimming and J lost 4 bases; unmatched junction nucleotides: 5. The CDR3 has 15 amino acids. CDR3 DNA sequence: TGTGCCAGCAGCTTTCGGACAGGGACTAAAAACATTCAGTACTTC. Translating gives CASSFRTGTKNIQYF.

This clone appeared a single time. The V call is TRBV18, the J call TRBJ2-5; 12 bases align to TRBD2. CDR3 length: 16 amino acids. V lost 3 bases to trimming and J lost 2 bases; unmatched junction nucleotides: 4. Germline CDR1 is KGHSH and CDR2 is LQKENI. The CDR3 here is CASSPTTSGGQETQYF. CDR3 DNA: TGTGCCAGCTCACCTACGACTAGCGGGGGACAAGAGACCCAGTACTTC.

V gene TRBV5-1 combines with J gene TRBJ2-3; D might be TRBD2 (6 bases). The CDR3 is made up of 14 amino acids. CDR1 is SGHRS, CDR2 YFSETQ, per germline. Trimming cost V 7 bases and J 0 bases, with 12 bases left between them. CDR3 in DNA: TGCGCCAGCCGTGAGGGACTCAGCACAGATACGCAGTATTTT. It specifies CASREGLSTDTQYF.

The chain uses TRBV27 and TRBJ1-4, with D possibly being TRBD1 (6 bases). V was shortened by 6 bases and J by 8 bases, with 16 bases between the two germline ends. CDR3 length equals 14 residues. CDR1 and CDR2 from the germline V gene are MNHEY and SMNVEV (reference sequence). CDR3 sequence: CASRPTGKGEKLFF. CDR3 sequence (DNA): TGTGCCAGCAGACCGACAGGAAAGGGAGAAAAACTGTTTTTT. Combining the CDR3 with reference TRBV27 and TRBJ1-4 gives the whole variable domain EAQVTQNPRYLITVTGKKLTVTCSQNMNHEYMSWYRQDPGLGLRQIYYSMNVEVTDKGDVPEGYKVSRKEKRNFPLILESPSPNQTSLYFCASRPTGKGEKLFFGSGTQLSVL.

This chain uses TRBV27 with TRBJ1-6; TRBD1 agrees at 11 bases. Germline values: CDR1 MNHEY, CDR2 SMNVEV (reference sequence). This CDR3 comprises 15 residues. J lost 9 bases, V lost 2 bases, and 3 bases had no gene match. CDR3 region: CASSLRTGGSSPLHF. CDR3 nucleotides: TGTGCCAGCAGTTTAAGGACAGGGGGCAGTTCACCCCTCCACTTT.

This chain joins TRBV18 and TRBJ1-2; unclear D gene. CDR1 is KGHSH and CDR2 is LQKENI in the germline V gene. V lost 2 bases, J lost 8 bases, and 15 bases lay in between. The CDR3 runs to 14 residues. The CDR3 sequence: CASSPSGLSEGYTF. The CDR3 DNA reads as TGTGCCAGCTCACCATCCGGGTTGTCGGAGGGCTACACCTTC.

The rearrangement uses TRBV6-6 and TRBJ2-1, with a tentative D call TRBD2 (5 bases). The CDR3 spans 13 residues. Germline V gene lookup returns CDR1 MNHNY and CDR2 SVGAGI (reference sequence). Trimming removed 6 bases at V and 2 bases at J, with 8 bases between. The CDR3 region has the DNA TGTGCCAGCAGGCTAGCCGCCTACAATGAGCAGTTCTTC. This gives the protein CASRLAAYNEQFF.

The chain employs TRBV5-4 and TRBJ2-7; 7 bases align to TRBD2. CDR1 is SGHNT, CDR2 YYREEE, per germline (reference sequence). Trimming took 3 bases from V and 4 from J; bases not matched to a gene: 19. CDR3 size: 18 residues. The CDR3 DNA reads as TGTGCCAGCAGCTCCCGTTCAAGCGGGGCGCGACAACCTTACGAGCAGTACTTC. It translates to CASSSRSSGARQPYEQYF.

This chain links TRBV2 with TRBJ2-5; TRBD2 might be the D (5 bases). Trimming removed 1 base from V and 4 bases from J, with 16 bases in between. The CDR3 runs 16 residues. Germline-derived CDR1 and CDR2 are SNHLY and FYNNEI. The CDR3 DNA is TGTGCCAGCAGTGAAGGGAAGCTAGCCCCCCCAGAGACCCAGTACTTC. This gives the protein CASSEGKLAPPETQYF.

J is TRBJ1-6 and V is TRBV6-5, with D perhaps matching TRBD1 (5 bases). The CDR3 is 14 amino acids. Between the trimmed V and J ends, which lost 3 bases and 4 bases, there was a span of 7 bases. Looked up from germline, CDR1 is MNHEY and CDR2 is SVGAGI. In DNA form, the CDR3 reads TGTGCCAGCAGTTATTCAGGGTATAATTCACCCCTCCACTTT. Translated: CASSYSGYNSPLHF.

In this sample, this clone turned up a few times. V gene TRBV9 combines with J gene TRBJ1-2, with D uncertain. The ends were cut back, 0 bases at V and 2 bases at J, with 8 bases in the middle. Germline CDR1 is SGDLS and CDR2 is YYNGEE. The CDR3 spans 14 residues. This chain's CDR3 is CASSVAGRNYGYTF. The CDR3 coding sequence is TGTGCCAGCAGCGTAGCAGGCAGGAACTATGGCTACACCTTC.

V gene TRBV3-1 (or the pseudogene TRBV3-2) combines with J gene TRBJ1-1, with a possible D match to TRBD1 (5 bases). This CDR3 is built from 11 residues. Per germline, CDR1 LGHDT and CDR2 YNNKEL (reference sequence). The V and J ends lost 3 bases and 11 bases respectively, with 10 bases between them. This CDR3 reads CASSQGQAAFF. The CDR3 DNA follows: TGTGCCAGCAGCCAGGGGCAGGCGGCTTTCTTT.

This clone was counted a few times. V and J are TRBV18 and TRBJ2-2; TRBD2 might be the D (6 bases). Per germline, CDR1 KGHSH and CDR2 LQKENI. V lost 2 bases to trimming and J lost 1 base, with 8 bases between them. CDR3 size: 15 residues. CDR3 residues: CASSPTGRNTGELFF. In DNA form, the CDR3 reads TGTGCCAGCTCACCAACCGGGAGGAACACCGGGGAGCTGTTTTTT.

This chain joins TRBV5-6 and TRBJ1-1, with D perhaps matching TRBD1 (6 bases). Germline CDR1 reads SGHDT; CDR2 reads YYEEEE. The CDR3 sequence is 13 residues long. The V and J ends lost 3 bases and 5 bases respectively, with 11 bases between them. The CDR3 spells CASSSGQLTEAFF. As DNA, the CDR3 is TGTGCCAGCAGCTCTGGACAGCTGACTGAAGCTTTCTTT.